The 20 T cell receptor beta chains presented below share a single source sample, sequenced in a study of blood T cell repertoires in COVID-19. Assay: immunoSEQ multiplex PCR; the TCRdb copy retains only in-frame clones and omits some. This table has roughly 48,000 clones, around 82% appearing once. The sequencing input was peripheral blood. The origin of the receptors is a man aged 40-49 years with acute or convalescent COVID-19.

The chain couples TRBV5-5 to TRBJ2-5; D is perhaps TRBD1 (6 bases). Germline assignment: CDR1 SGHKS and CDR2 YYEKEE (reference sequence). Trimming pared 4 bases from V and 7 bases from J, leaving 20 bases between. The CDR3 sequence is 15 residues long. Here the CDR3 reads CASSQGWVEYGTQYF. For the CDR3, the DNA is TGTGCCAGCAGCCAGGGGTGGGTTGAGTATGGGACCCAGTACTTC.

A few counts support this clone. Here the CDR3 DNA reads TGCGCCAGCAGTGACAGGGGGAACACTGAAGCTTTCTTT. This sequence encodes CASSDRGNTEAFF. The chain couples TRBV10-1 to TRBJ1-1; possibly TRBD1 for D (6 bases). The CDR3 consists of 13 residues. Germline V CDR1 and CDR2: WNHNN, SYGVQD (reference sequence). Trimming took off 3 bases at V and 1 base at J, with 6 bases between the two ends.

This clone turned up a few times. The J gene is TRBJ1-2, the V gene TRBV30, with a weak D call TRBD1 (5 bases). This CDR3 has 15 residues. CDR1 is GTSNPN, CDR2 SVGIG, per germline (reference sequence). Trimming removed 4 bases at V and 0 bases at J, with 15 bases between. CDR3 in amino acids: CAWNRKGIANYGYTF. Written as DNA, the CDR3 is TGTGCCTGGAACAGAAAGGGGATAGCTAACTATGGCTACACCTTC.

The genes are TRBV5-1 and TRBJ2-2, with TRBD2 matching over 9 bases. With V trimmed by 0 bases and J by 0 bases, 3 bases remained unmatched. CDR3 size: 17 residues. Germline V gives CDR1 SGHRS, CDR2 YFSETQ. CDR3 DNA: TGCGCCAGCAGCTTGGGACTAGCGGACGCGAACACCGGGGAGCTGTTTTTT. Protein sequence: CASSLGLADANTGELFF. Drawing the rest from reference TRBV5-1 and TRBJ2-2, the complete variable domain is KAGVTQTPRYLIKTRGQQVTLSCSPISGHRSVSWYQQTPGQGLQFLFEYFSETQRNKGNFPGRFSGRQFSNSRSEMNVSTLELGDSALYLCASSLGLADANTGELFFGEGSRLTVL.

CDR3 sequence: CASQLVPGQSTDTQYF. CDR3 sequence (DNA): TGCGCCAGTCAACTAGTTCCGGGACAGAGCACAGATACGCAGTATTTT. The chain links TRBV5-1 to TRBJ2-3; 7 nucleotides agree with TRBD1. The CDR3 runs to 16 residues. CDR1 and CDR2 from the germline V gene are SGHRS and YFSETQ. The trim removed 8 bases at V and 0 bases at J, leaving 12 bases unmatched.

This clone is a singleton in its sample. The chain employs TRBV4-1 and TRBJ1-4; 7 bases agree with TRBD1. Germline CDR1 reads MGHRA; CDR2 reads YSYEKL. The CDR3 length is 14 residues. The V segment lost 5 bases and the J segment 7 bases; nucleotides outside the gene matches: 7. The DNA for the CDR3 is TGCGCCAGCAGCTTACAGGGGACGAGTGAAAAACTGTTTTTT. Translated, it gives CASSLQGTSEKLFF.

The chain links TRBV6-2 or TRBV6-3 to TRBJ1-3; weak D call: TRBD1 (6 bases). The CDR3 totals 15 residues. Germline V lookup: CDR1 MNHEY, CDR2 SVGEGT. Trimming took 6 bases from V and 0 from J, leaving 12 bases between them. The chain's CDR3 is CASSRLQGSGNTIYF. In DNA, the CDR3 is TGTGCCAGCAGCCGACTACAGGGCTCTGGAAACACCATATATTTT.

V and J are TRBV12-3 or TRBV12-4 and TRBJ1-1; D unresolved. Trimming took off 3 bases at V and 11 bases at J, with 16 bases between the two ends. The CDR3 is 13 residues long. The CDR3 sequence is CASSFSGIPSAFF. The CDR3 coding sequence is TGTGCCAGCAGTTTTTCCGGGATCCCGAGCGCTTTCTTT.

The chain combines TRBV28 with TRBJ1-3; D is unresolved. Per the germline V gene, CDR1 is MDHEN and CDR2 is SYDVKM. This CDR3 has 16 amino acids. The germline V and J ends were trimmed by 1 base and 7 bases, with 17 bases remaining between them. This chain's CDR3 is CASSLYMHVLGNTIYF. CDR3 in DNA: TGTGCCAGCAGTTTATATATGCACGTTCTCGGGAACACCATATATTTT. Supplemented by reference TRBV28 and TRBJ1-3, the full variable domain reads DVKVTQSSRYLVKRTGEKVFLECVQDMDHENMFWYRQDPGLGLRLIYFSYDVKMKEKGDIPEGYSVSREKKERFSLILESASTNQTSMYLCASSLYMHVLGNTIYFGEGSWLTVV.

This clone has more than one count but fewer than ten. This chain uses TRBV10-3 with TRBJ1-3; weak D call: TRBD1 (6 bases). The V end was cut by 10 bases, the J end by 0 bases, with 13 bases between. Germline V gene sequence: CDR1 ENHRY, CDR2 SYGVKD. This CDR3 is 14 amino acids long. The chain's CDR3 is CATDRLSSGNTIYF. CDR3 DNA sequence: TGTGCCACTGACAGGCTGAGCTCTGGAAACACCATATATTTT.

The chain couples TRBV19 to TRBJ2-7; 7 bases fit TRBD1. The CDR3 loop spans 14 amino acids. CDR1 is LNHDA and CDR2 is SQIVND in the germline V gene (reference sequence). V shed 1 base, J shed 3 bases, and the junction held 3 bases outside the gene matches. CDR3 bases: TGTGCCAGTAGTATAGCGACAGGGCTCTACGAGCAGTACTTC. Amino acids: CASSIATGLYEQYF.

The chain is built from TRBV19 and TRBJ1-5; weak D call: TRBD1 (5 bases). From germline, CDR1 is LNHDA and CDR2 SQIVND (reference sequence). This CDR3 is 18 amino acids long. V dropped 3 bases and J dropped 1 base, with 19 bases sitting between them. The CDR3 spells CASSISRAGTDSNQPQHF. CDR3 coding DNA: TGTGCCAGTAGTATCTCTCGGGCGGGGACCGACAGCAATCAGCCCCAGCATTTT.

This clone was seen more than once but under ten times. This chain joins TRBV5-1 and TRBJ2-1, with 8 positions matching TRBD2. The length of the CDR3 is 15 residues. Trimming removed 3 bases from V and 4 bases from J; junction bases left unmatched: 6. Per the germline V gene, CDR1 is SGHRS and CDR2 is YFSETQ. The CDR3 sequence is CASSSTTSAYNEQFF. As DNA, the CDR3 is TGCGCCAGCAGCTCTACGACTAGCGCGTACAATGAGCAGTTCTTC.

The chain links TRBV6-5 to TRBJ1-1, with 9 bases identical to TRBD1. CDR3 length: 11 amino acids. Germline V gives CDR1 MNHEY, CDR2 SVGAGI. The trim removed 7 bases at V and 8 bases at J, leaving 2 bases unmatched. The CDR3 bases are TGTGCCAGCACTGGGACAGGGGAAGCTTTCTTT. Residues: CASTGTGEAFF.

The CDR3 nucleotides read TGCGCCAGCGGGGGGCTAGCGGGTGCAGATACGCAGTATTTT. Translating gives CASGGLAGADTQYF. The J gene is TRBJ2-3, the V gene TRBV5-1; 8 bases align to TRBD2. The germline gives CDR1 SGHRS, CDR2 YFSETQ. With V trimmed by 7 bases and J by 4 bases, 8 bases remained unmatched. This CDR3 has 14 residues.

This chain links TRBV7-3 with TRBJ2-1; D perhaps matches TRBD2 (6 bases). The V end lost 1 base, the J end lost 6 bases, and 19 bases lay between the germline ends. Germline loops: CDR1 SGHTA, CDR2 FQGTGA. There are 17 residues in the CDR3. CDR3 coding DNA: TGTGCCAGCAGCTTAAATAGGGGCGGGGAAGGGTTCAATGAGCAGTTCTTC. This gives the protein CASSLNRGGEGFNEQFF. Variable domain in full (rest from reference TRBV7-3 and TRBJ2-1): GAGVSQTPSNKVTEKGKYVELRCDPISGHTALYWYRQSLGQGPEFLIYFQGTGAADDSGLPNDRFFAVRPEGSVSTLKIQRTERGDSAVYLCASSLNRGGEGFNEQFFGPGTRLTVL.

This chain uses TRBV21-1 with TRBJ2-5; the D segment call TRBD1 is taken from the table without a DNA check. TRBV21-1 is assigned pseudogene status. This CDR3 comprises 13 residues. CDR3 protein: CASKQGDEETQYF. The CDR3 DNA reads as TGTGCCAGCAAACAGGGGGATGAGGAGACCCAGTACTTC.

This chain uses TRBV7-2 with TRBJ2-2; TRBD2 matches at 8 bases. J gave up 5 bases and V 5 bases, and 7 bases lay outside the gene matches. Germline CDR1 reads SGHTA; CDR2 reads FQGNSA. The CDR3 loop spans 15 amino acids. The CDR3, as DNA: TGTGCCAGCAGCCGCAGCGGGGGCGATACCGGGGAGCTGTTTTTT. It codes for CASSRSGGDTGELFF.

The J gene is TRBJ1-2, the V gene TRBV18; no firm D call. CDR3 length: 15 amino acids. V gave up 3 bases and J gave up 4 bases, with 15 bases separating them. CDR1 is KGHSH, CDR2 LQKENI, per germline. The chain's CDR3 is CASSPGIQAGYGYTF. The CDR3 DNA reads as TGTGCCAGCTCACCGGGTATTCAGGCGGGCTATGGCTACACCTTC.

The chain is built from TRBV29-1 and TRBJ2-5; TRBD2 matches at 9 bases. V shed 6 bases and J 7 bases; nucleotides not matched to a gene: 6. The CDR3 contains 12 residues. Germline CDR1 SQVTM, CDR2 ANQGSEA. This CDR3 is CSVSGGRGTQYF. In DNA, the CDR3 is TGCAGCGTGAGCGGGGGGAGAGGGACCCAGTACTTC.